The source of this T cell receptor (beta chain) is a study of blood T cell repertoires in COVID-19. Study overall: Sample material is recorded as cDNA or gDNA derived from T cells, B-cell-depleted T cells, or PBMCs.

Per the original methods: For nucleated cells, counts were estimated from reference gene primer amplification. Sequencing used immunoSEQ multiplex PCR; TCRdb keeps in-frame clones, though not all of them. V, J and clone size reflect that table, while D and trimming were determined from the DNA. Here the sample spans fewer than 120,000 clones, roughly four fifths being singletons. This clone was seen a handful of times. Sequences were obtained from peripheral blood. The origin of this receptor is a woman aged 55-75 years with acute or convalescent COVID-19.

CDR3 in DNA: TGTGCCACCAGCAAAGAGATTCGGACAGGCTTCGGAAACACCATATATTTT. It is translated as CATSKEIRTGFGNTIYF. The chain links TRBV15 to TRBJ1-3, with TRBD1 identical over 7 bases. The V gene end was trimmed by 4 bases and the J gene end by 4 bases; junction bases not matched to a gene: 13. Germline CDR1 and CDR2: LNHNV and YYDKDF (reference sequence). The CDR3 sequence is 17 residues long.